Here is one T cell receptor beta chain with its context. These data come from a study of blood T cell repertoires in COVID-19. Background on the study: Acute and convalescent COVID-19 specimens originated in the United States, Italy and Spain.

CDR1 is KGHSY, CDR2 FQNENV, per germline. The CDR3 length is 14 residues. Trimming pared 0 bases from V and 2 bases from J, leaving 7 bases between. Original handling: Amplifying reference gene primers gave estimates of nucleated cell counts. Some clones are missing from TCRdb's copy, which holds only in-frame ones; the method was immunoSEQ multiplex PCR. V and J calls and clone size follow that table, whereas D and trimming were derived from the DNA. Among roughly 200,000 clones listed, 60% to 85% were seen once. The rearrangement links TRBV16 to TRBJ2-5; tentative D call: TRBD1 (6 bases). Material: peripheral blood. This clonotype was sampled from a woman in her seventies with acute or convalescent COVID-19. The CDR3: CASSQSGQQETQYF. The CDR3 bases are TGTGCCAGCAGCCAATCAGGACAGCAAGAGACCCAGTACTTC.